This entry lists 13 T cell receptor beta chains sequenced from one sample in a study of blood T cell repertoires in COVID-19. Produced via immunoSEQ multiplex PCR; TCRdb's table is partial and in-frame only. Among roughly 230,000 clones listed, 75% to 85% were seen once. The specimen sequenced was peripheral blood. Receptors were obtained from a human donor in a cohort sampled during active COVID-19.

The V call is TRBV6-5, the J call TRBJ1-5, with a tentative D call TRBD1 (5 bases). The germline V gene encodes CDR1 MNHEY and CDR2 SVGAGI. The CDR3 loop spans 15 amino acids. Between the trimmed V and J ends, which lost 6 bases and 0 bases, there was a span of 12 bases. The CDR3 coding sequence is TGTGCCAGCAGGCGACAGTACAATAGCAATCAGCCCCAGCATTTT. This codes for CASRRQYNSNQPQHF.

The chain combines TRBV6-5 with TRBJ2-7; 7 positions agree with TRBD1. There are 15 residues in the CDR3. J lost 0 bases, V lost 7 bases, and 9 bases had no gene match. Looked up from germline, CDR1 is MNHEY and CDR2 is SVGAGI. CDR3 sequence (DNA): TGTGCCAGCAACCCCAGGGGGTTTTCCTCCTACGAGCAGTACTTC. Encoded protein: CASNPRGFSSYEQYF.

The chain couples TRBV2 to TRBJ2-3; 9 bases line up with TRBD2. With V trimmed by 7 bases and J by 0 bases, 5 bases remained unmatched. Germline V gives CDR1 SNHLY, CDR2 FYNNEI. This CDR3 spans 15 amino acids. This chain's CDR3 is CASKLLAGSTDTQYF. DNA for the CDR3: TGTGCCAGCAAATTACTAGCGGGTAGCACAGATACGCAGTATTTT.

In this sample, this clone turned up once. The chain has TRBV5-4 and TRBJ1-2; D remains ambiguous. The germline CDR1 and CDR2 sequences are SGHNT and YYREEE (reference sequence). V was shortened by 4 bases and J by 1 base, with 8 bases between the two germline ends. This CDR3 has 13 amino acids. The CDR3 sequence is CASSQLINYGYTF. The CDR3 region has the DNA TGTGCCAGCAGCCAGTTGATTAACTATGGCTACACCTTC.

This sequence joins TRBV24-1 and TRBJ2-5; no reliable D call. The CDR3 extends over 12 amino acids. Germline CDR1 is KGHDR and CDR2 is SFDVKD. V was trimmed by 3 bases and J by 5 bases, leaving 6 bases between them. In DNA, the CDR3 is TGTGCCACCAGTGATCCCTTCGAGACCCAGTACTTC. It codes for CATSDPFETQYF.

The table lists this clone with many counts. The CDR3 loop is CASSSGGSYEQYF. CDR3 bases: TGTGCCAGCAGCTCCGGGGGTAGCTACGAGCAGTACTTC. V usage is TRBV7-9 and J usage is TRBJ2-7, with a tentative D call TRBD2 (6 bases). CDR3 size: 13 residues. V was clipped by 4 bases and J by 3 bases, with 10 bases between them. CDR1 is SEHNR and CDR2 is FQNEAQ in the germline V gene (reference sequence).

V and J are TRBV2 and TRBJ2-3; a possible D gene is TRBD1 (6 bases). The V and J ends lost 2 bases and 3 bases respectively, with 18 bases between them. Germline V CDR1 and CDR2: SNHLY, FYNNEI. The CDR3 runs to 17 residues. CDR3 in DNA: TGTGCCAGCAGTGAAATTATGGGCAGGGGTATGACAGATACGCAGTATTTT. Translation: CASSEIMGRGMTDTQYF.

The chain links TRBV28 to TRBJ2-7; 8 bases agree with TRBD1. The CDR3 contains 15 residues. CDR1 and CDR2 (germline): MDHEN, SYDVKM. The V and J ends lost 8 bases and 4 bases, in that order; junction bases with no gene match: 13. The CDR3 region is CASAPSGRGLYEQYF. CDR3 sequence (DNA): TGTGCCAGCGCTCCATCGGGCAGGGGGCTGTACGAGCAGTACTTC.

The chain has TRBV5-1 and TRBJ2-5; D uncertain. This CDR3 contains 12 residues. Germline-derived CDR1 and CDR2 are SGHRS and YFSETQ. V dropped 5 bases and J dropped 2 bases, with 7 bases sitting between them. The CDR3 bases are TGCGCCAGCAGTGAGAGTCAAGAGACCCAGTACTTC. Residues: CASSESQETQYF.

This clone occurred a few times. This sample also contains other DNA sequences that code for the same CDR3. The chain has TRBV19 and TRBJ1-5; 8 bases fit TRBD1. V shed 3 bases and J 4 bases; nucleotides not matched to a gene: 2. This CDR3 has 14 residues. Germline CDR1 LNHDA, CDR2 SQIVND (reference sequence). CDR3 bases: TGTGCCAGTAGTATCACAGGGGGAAATCAGCCCCAGCATTTT. This codes for CASSITGGNQPQHF.

The V and J genes are TRBV5-6 and TRBJ2-2; perhaps TRBD2 as D (6 bases). Trimming took off 6 bases at V and 5 bases at J, with 20 bases between the two ends. Germline V gives CDR1 SGHDT, CDR2 YYEEEE. The CDR3 runs to 16 residues. The CDR3 coding sequence is TGTGCCAGCACCCCCACTTGGTGGAGCGGGACCGGGGAGCTGTTTTTT. It is translated as CASTPTWWSGTGELFF.

The CDR3 nucleotides read TGTGCCATCAGTGCTTACCTCGGACAGGACACTGAAGCTTTCTTT. Translation: CAISAYLGQDTEAFF. The V call is TRBV10-3, the J call TRBJ1-1; the match to TRBD1 covers 7 bases. The V gene's germline CDR1 is ENHRY and CDR2 SYGVKD. The CDR3 is 15 amino acids. The V segment lost 4 bases and the J segment 3 bases; nucleotides outside the gene matches: 8.

The CDR3 protein is CASSFPGTNNEQFF. DNA of the CDR3: TGTGCCAGCAGCTTCCCCGGGACAAACAATGAGCAGTTCTTC. The rearrangement links TRBV9 to TRBJ2-1; D possibly corresponds to TRBD1 (6 bases). Germline assignment: CDR1 SGDLS and CDR2 YYNGEE. The CDR3 covers 14 residues. V lost 4 bases and J lost 5, with 13 bases in between.